The 6 T cell receptor beta chains presented below share a single source sample, sequenced in a study of regulatory T cells in long-lasting Graves disease. Building of the TCR beta libraries involved iRepertoire HTBI primers and Arm-PCR of CDR3 regions. Using its own MiXCR run on the multiplex PCR reads, TCRdb lists one record per CDR3 protein. In the table there are 400,000 to 500,000 distinct CDR3 sequences, around a fifth of which are singletons. Stated time point: persistent/refractory GD, antithyroid drugs over 5 years with positive TRAb. RNA from PBMCs was the source of the TCR library. The sequenced sample was peripheral blood mononuclear cells (PBMCs), obtained when the disease was refractory, from a patient treated with antithyroid drugs. The receptors were sampled from a female donor with Graves disease.

The rearrangement links TRBV20-1 to TRBJ1-5; D remains ambiguous. Deletions cut 6 bases from V and 1 base from J, with 7 bases between. CDR3 length equals 12 residues. Germline lookup yields CDR1 DFQATT and CDR2 SNEGSKA (reference sequence). CDR3 sequence: CSASPSNQPQHF. The CDR3 nucleotides are TGCAGTGCCTCACCCAGCAATCAGCCCCAGCATTTT.

This clonotype turned up a few times. The genes are TRBV20-1 and TRBJ2-2; D is perhaps TRBD2 (5 bases). V lost 5 bases and J 7 bases, leaving 14 bases between the germline ends. The CDR3 is 13 amino acids. Germline CDR1 DFQATT, CDR2 SNEGSKA (reference sequence). CDR3 nucleotide sequence: TGCAGTGCTCACGGGGTTTGGGGCGGGGAGCTGTTTTTT. This codes for CSAHGVWGGELFF.

This clonotype was recorded many times. The genes are TRBV6-1 and TRBJ1-2, with 7 nucleotides matching TRBD1. Germline values: CDR1 MNHNS, CDR2 SASEGT. There are 15 residues in the CDR3. Unmatched junction bases numbered 12, after V lost 7 bases and J lost 4 bases. This CDR3 is CASNPRTGLIYGYTF. In DNA, the CDR3 is TGTGCCAGCAATCCAAGGACAGGCCTTATCTATGGCTACACCTTC.

This clonotype was seen ten or more times. This chain links TRBV2 with TRBJ1-5; TRBD1 matches at 9 bases. This CDR3 contains 15 residues. V was clipped by 6 bases and J by 9 bases; unmatched bases: 12. Germline lookup yields CDR1 SNHLY and CDR2 FYNNEI. The CDR3: CASSSIRDRDLPQHF. The CDR3 bases are TGTGCCAGCAGCTCGATCCGGGACAGGGACCTGCCCCAGCATTTT.

This clonotype was seen repeatedly, ten times or more. The chain combines TRBV28 with TRBJ1-1, with D possibly being TRBD1 (5 bases). Deletions cut 2 bases from V and 4 bases from J, with 11 bases between. The CDR3 length is 14 residues. Germline V lookup: CDR1 MDHEN, CDR2 SYDVKM. The CDR3 region is CASSLNAGSTEAFF. In nucleotides, the CDR3 is TGTGCCAGCAGTTTAAATGCAGGGAGCACTGAAGCTTTCTTT.

The V call is TRBV19, the J call TRBJ1-6, with 8 bases aligning to TRBD1. This CDR3 spans 15 amino acids. In germline, CDR1 is LNHDA, CDR2 SQIVND (reference sequence). After removal of 5 bases from V and 7 bases from J, the junction contained 7 bases not matched to a gene. The chain's CDR3 is CASSGQGARNSPLHF. The CDR3 coding sequence is TGTGCCAGTAGTGGGCAGGGGGCAAGGAATTCACCCCTCCACTTT.